The T cell receptor (beta chain) under discussion was sequenced for a study of T cells in Graves' hyperthyroidism and ophthalmopathy. Study observations and caveats: Onset of ophthalmopathy came a median approximately 6.9 months after the model predicted it. Blood also showed most of the thyroid clonotypes that were expanded above 0.001.

Patients with uncontrolled infections, other autoimmune diseases, pregnancy or lactation were excluded. Germline V lookup: CDR1 ENHRY, CDR2 SYGVKD. V was trimmed by 0 bases and J by 5 bases, leaving 13 bases between them. CDR3 size: 15 residues. In its sample, this clonotype was seen many times. Its antigen remains unknown. RNA transcripts gave rise to amplified TCR beta CDR3 regions. RT-PCR in the first round (using the HTBI primer set) targeted the TCR CDR3. TCRdb independently ran MiXCR on the multiplex PCR reads; one entry per CDR3 protein. The data hold under 250,000 distinct CDR3 sequences, with approximately 24% observed a single time.

This clonotype originated in a woman in her forties with Graves' ophthalmopathy. Sequencing input: blood. The chain carries TRBV10-3 and TRBJ2-5, with D possibly being TRBD1 (6 bases). The CDR3 is CAISESRGRRETQYF. The CDR3 DNA follows: TGTGCCATCAGTGAGTCAAGGGGGAGAAGGGAGACCCAGTACTTC.